This passage covers 13 T cell receptor beta chains from one sample sequenced in a study of blood T cells in healthy people across ages. For the second PCR, which ran for 7 to 11 cycles, a sample-barcoded 5' primer and a J-beta primer mix were used. TCRdb processed the 5' RACE reads anew with MiXCR; each CDR3 protein has one entry. Here the sample spans under 1,000,000 distinct CDR3 sequences, about 46% being singletons. The sample comprised blood. These receptors were collected from a man of 80 years or more in good health.

To note about this clonotype: A much larger clone lies a single base off, so this may be a read error. This chain uses TRBV7-9 with TRBJ1-4; TRBD1 matches at 7 bases. The CDR3 has 15 amino acids. The junction had 6 bases not matched to a gene; V was cut back by 5 bases and J by 3 bases. CDR1 and CDR2 from the germline V gene are SEHNR and FQNEAQ (reference sequence). The CDR3, as DNA: TGTGCCAGCAGCATACAGGGGTGGGCTAATGAAAAACTGTTTTTT. Its translation is CASSIQGWANEKLFF.

This chain uses TRBV13 with TRBJ2-1; 7 bases fit TRBD1. After removal of 7 bases from V and 6 bases from J, the junction contained 12 bases not matched to a gene. CDR1 is PRHDT, CDR2 FYEKMQ, per germline (reference sequence). The CDR3 runs 15 residues. The CDR3 here is CASTLGGAVGNEQFF. As DNA, the CDR3 is TGTGCCAGCACCCTAGGGGGCGCGGTGGGCAATGAGCAGTTCTTC. The whole variable domain, filled in from reference TRBV13 and TRBJ2-1, reads AAGVIQSPRHLIKEKRETATLKCYPIPRHDTVYWYQQGPGQDPQFLISFYEKMQSDKGSIPDRFSAQQFSDYHSELNMSSLELGDSALYFCASTLGGAVGNEQFFGPGTRLTVL.

This chain connects TRBV28 to TRBJ2-7; 7 positions match TRBD1. The CDR3 totals 14 residues. J was trimmed by 6 bases and V by 5 bases; bases with no gene match: 10. CDR1 and CDR2 (germline): MDHEN, SYDVKM. In DNA, the CDR3 is TGTGCCAGCAGTGAACAGGGGATCTCTCGCGAGCAGTACTTC. Protein: CASSEQGISREQYF. Using reference TRBV28 and TRBJ2-7 for the parts outside the CDR3, the full variable domain is DVKVTQSSRYLVKRTGEKVFLECVQDMDHENMFWYRQDPGLGLRLIYFSYDVKMKEKGDIPEGYSVSREKKERFSLILESASTNQTSMYLCASSEQGISREQYFGPGTRLTVT.

In this sample, this clonotype turned up a few times. The chain couples TRBV5-1 to TRBJ1-5; D gene unclear. Trimming removed 1 base from V and 3 bases from J, with 11 bases in between. The CDR3 covers 15 residues. Germline loops: CDR1 SGHRS, CDR2 YFSETQ. The CDR3 region is CASSLNGDINQPQHF. CDR3 sequence (DNA): TGCGCCAGCAGCTTGAATGGGGATATCAATCAGCCCCAGCATTTT.

In its sample, this clonotype was seen a few times. The gene calls are TRBV29-1 and TRBJ2-4; weak D call: TRBD2 (5 bases). The CDR3 covers 13 residues. V gave up 7 bases and J gave up 13 bases, with 23 bases separating them. The germline gives CDR1 SQVTM, CDR2 ANQGSEA. The CDR3 sequence: CSARQTALGEQYF. The CDR3 DNA reads as TGCAGCGCTAGACAAACAGCTCTCGGGGAGCAGTACTTC.

This chain joins TRBV29-1 and TRBJ2-3; 8 nucleotides agree with TRBD2. V was pared by 7 bases and J by 1 base, with 7 bases of the junction left unmatched. Germline lookup yields CDR1 SQVTM and CDR2 ANQGSEA. The CDR3 spans 14 residues. CDR3 in DNA: TGCAGCGGAAGCGGGGGCCTTGGCACAGATACGCAGTATTTT. It yields the protein CSGSGGLGTDTQYF.

The chain has TRBV7-9 and TRBJ2-7; tentative D call: TRBD2 (6 bases). Between the trimmed V and J ends, which lost 3 bases and 7 bases, there was a span of 16 bases. Germline CDR1 is SEHNR and CDR2 is FQNEAQ (reference sequence). The CDR3 length is 14 residues. The CDR3, as DNA: TGTGCCAGCAGCTTGGGGGGTCCCAGCAGGGAGCAGTACTTC. Protein product: CASSLGGPSREQYF.

This chain joins TRBV20-1 and TRBJ2-4; D possibly corresponds to TRBD2 (5 bases). With 5 bases removed from V and 3 bases from J, the gap between germline ends came to 14 bases. CDR3 length: 14 amino acids. Germline V gives CDR1 DFQATT, CDR2 SNEGSKA (reference sequence). The CDR3 protein is CSASLGGLKNIQYF. The CDR3 region has the DNA TGCAGTGCTTCCCTGGGCGGGCTCAAAAACATTCAGTACTTC.

Notes on this clonotype: Possible read error: a much larger clone is one base away. The chain combines TRBV7-2 with TRBJ2-6, with D unclear. Germline V gives CDR1 SGHTA, CDR2 FQGNSA. The ends were cut back, 5 bases at V and 4 bases at J, with 6 bases in the middle. This CDR3 region has 13 residues. In DNA form, the CDR3 reads TGTGCCAGCAGCAGGCTCGGGGCCAACGTCCTGACTTTC. Translation: CASSRLGANVLTF.

The CDR3 region has the DNA TGCGCCAGCAGCTTGGCCGGCAGGGAAGCCAAAAACATTCAGTACTTC. It codes for CASSLAGREAKNIQYF. The chain uses TRBV5-1 and TRBJ2-4; D might be TRBD1 (5 bases). V lost 0 bases, J lost 0 bases, and 10 bases lay in between. Germline CDR1 and CDR2: SGHRS and YFSETQ. CDR3 length: 16 residues.

In this sample, this clonotype turned up a few times. This chain joins TRBV27 and TRBJ2-3; D remains ambiguous. The ends were cut back, 6 bases at V and 0 bases at J, with 7 bases in the middle. This CDR3 contains 13 residues. Germline V CDR1 and CDR2: MNHEY, SMNVEV (reference sequence). CDR3 in amino acids: CASRKGSTDTQYF. The CDR3, as DNA: TGTGCCAGCAGAAAGGGTAGCACAGATACGCAGTATTTT.

This clonotype has more than one count but fewer than ten. The CDR3 here is CASSIGTGGPYEQYF. The CDR3 DNA follows: TGTGCCAGCAGTATAGGGACAGGGGGCCCCTACGAGCAGTACTTC. The chain couples TRBV2 to TRBJ2-7, with 12 bases fitting TRBD1. CDR1 is SNHLY and CDR2 is FYNNEI in the germline V gene. V lost 5 bases, J lost 2 bases, and 4 bases stayed unmatched. The CDR3 length is 15 residues. The whole variable domain, remainder taken from reference TRBV2 and TRBJ2-7, is EPEVTQTPSHQVTQMGQEVILRCVPISNHLYFYWYRQILGQKVEFLVSFYNNEISEKSEIFDDQFSVERPDGSNFTLKIRSTKLEDSAMYFCASSIGTGGPYEQYFGPGTRLTVT.

On this clonotype itself: The junction departs from the called germline gene at one end, perhaps through a read error. The chain employs TRBV6-1 and TRBJ2-7; the D gene is possibly TRBD2 (6 bases). Germline V gene lookup returns CDR1 MNHNS and CDR2 SASEGT. CDR3 length: 13 residues. The CDR3 is CVSGLQTYNEQYF. In DNA, the CDR3 is TGTGTCAGCGGACTACAGACCTACAATGAGCAGTACTTC.